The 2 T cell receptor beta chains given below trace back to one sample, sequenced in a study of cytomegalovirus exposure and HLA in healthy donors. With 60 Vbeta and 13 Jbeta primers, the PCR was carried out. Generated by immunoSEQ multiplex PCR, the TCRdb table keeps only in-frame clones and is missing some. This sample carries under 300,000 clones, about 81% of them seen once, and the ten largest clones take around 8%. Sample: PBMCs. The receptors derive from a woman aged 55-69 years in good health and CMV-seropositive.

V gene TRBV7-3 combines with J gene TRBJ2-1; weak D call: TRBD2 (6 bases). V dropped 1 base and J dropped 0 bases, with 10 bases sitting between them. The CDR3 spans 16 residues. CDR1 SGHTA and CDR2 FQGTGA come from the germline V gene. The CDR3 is CASSLSGEVSYNEQFF. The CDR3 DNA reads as TGTGCCAGCAGCTTAAGCGGGGAGGTCTCCTACAATGAGCAGTTCTTC.

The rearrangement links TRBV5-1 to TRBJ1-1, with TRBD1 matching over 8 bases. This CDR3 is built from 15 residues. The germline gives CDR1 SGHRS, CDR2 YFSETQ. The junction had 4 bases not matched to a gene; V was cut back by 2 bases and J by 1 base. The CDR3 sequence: CASSLQTGGNTEAFF. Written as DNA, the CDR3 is TGCGCCAGCAGCTTACAAACAGGGGGGAACACTGAAGCTTTCTTT.